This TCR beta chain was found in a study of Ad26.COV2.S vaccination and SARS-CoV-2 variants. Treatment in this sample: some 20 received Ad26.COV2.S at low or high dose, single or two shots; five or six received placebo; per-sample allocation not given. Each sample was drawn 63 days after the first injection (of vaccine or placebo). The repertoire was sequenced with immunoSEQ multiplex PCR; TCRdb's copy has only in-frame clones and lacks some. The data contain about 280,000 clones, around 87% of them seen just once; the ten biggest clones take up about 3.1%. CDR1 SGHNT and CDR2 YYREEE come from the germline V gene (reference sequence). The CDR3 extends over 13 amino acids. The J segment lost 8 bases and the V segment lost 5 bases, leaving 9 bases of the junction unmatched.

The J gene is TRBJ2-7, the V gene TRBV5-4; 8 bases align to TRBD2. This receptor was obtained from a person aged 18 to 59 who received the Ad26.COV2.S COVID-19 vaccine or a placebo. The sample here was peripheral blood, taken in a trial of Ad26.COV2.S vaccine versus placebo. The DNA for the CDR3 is TGTGCCAGCAGTCGGGACGGGGGGGGACAGCAGTACTTC. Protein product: CASSRDGGGQQYF. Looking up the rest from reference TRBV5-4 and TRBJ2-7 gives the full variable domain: ETGVTQSPTHLIKTRGQQVTLRCSSQSGHNTVSWYQQALGQGPQFIFQYYREEENGRGNFPPRFSGLQFPNYSSELNVNALELDDSALYLCASSRDGGGQQYFGPGTRLTVT.